Below are 22 T cell receptor beta chains sequenced from a single sample in a study of cytotoxic CD8 clonotypes in ibrutinib-treated CLL (dated by TCRdb to 2020 to 2022). What this sample's time point label stands for: about a year on ibrutinib. Libraries were constructed by the immunoSEQ multiplex PCR assay. TCRdb re-hosts the immuneACCESS table, in-frame sequences only. Its copies lack some clones; in the studies checked, an unresolved V gene accounts for under half of them, and the cause for the rest is not known. The sample records 150,000 or so clones, approximately 80% of which are singletons. In total, the top ten clones hold 25% to 30% of the sample. The sequencing used PBMCs, collected after 12 months of ibrutinib treatment. These receptors all stem from a human donor with chronic lymphocytic leukemia.

The gene calls are TRBV10-1 and TRBJ2-1, with a tentative D call TRBD2 (5 bases). Looked up from germline, CDR1 is WNHNN and CDR2 is SYGVQD (reference sequence). CDR3 length: 15 amino acids. The V gene lost 7 bases and the J gene lost 6 bases, with 19 bases spanning the gap. CDR3 sequence (DNA): TGCGCCAGCAATGTCACAAGCGGACCATCCAATGAGCAGTTCTTC. Amino acids: CASNVTSGPSNEQFF.

The rearrangement uses TRBV7-9 and TRBJ1-3; no firm D call. Germline CDR1 SEHNR, CDR2 FQNEAQ (reference sequence). Trimming took 1 base from V and 0 from J, leaving 7 bases between them. The CDR3 loop spans 15 amino acids. The CDR3, as DNA: TGTGCCAGCAGCTTAGGGTTGAGCTCTGGAAACACCATATATTTT. Amino acids: CASSLGLSSGNTIYF. Filled out from reference TRBV7-9 and TRBJ1-3, the complete variable domain reads DTGVSQNPRHKITKRGQNVTFRCDPISEHNRLYWYRQTLGQGPEFLTYFQNEAQLEKSRLLSDRFSAERPKGSFSTLEIQRTEQGDSAMYLCASSLGLSSGNTIYFGEGSWLTVV.

Worth noting for this clone: The junction shows a germline mismatch at one end, possibly a read error. The V and J genes are TRBV25-1 and TRBJ2-7; D is perhaps TRBD1 (5 bases). Germline V gene sequence: CDR1 MGHDK, CDR2 SYGVNS. CDR3 length: 11 amino acids. The CDR3 nucleotides are TGTGCCAGCAGTGAAGAAAGGGGCATGGACTTC. Protein product: CASSEERGMDF.

This clone has just a few counts. The chain uses TRBV30 and TRBJ1-5, with 9 bases fitting TRBD1. The ends lost 0 bases at V and 6 bases at J; junction bases unmatched: 6. The CDR3 is made up of 15 amino acids. CDR1 and CDR2 (germline): GTSNPN, SVGIG (reference sequence). The CDR3 region has the DNA TGTGCCTGGAGTGTAGCGGGACAGGGTAGTCAGCCCCAGCATTTT. Translated: CAWSVAGQGSQPQHF.

The chain combines TRBV9 with TRBJ1-2; maybe TRBD1 (6 bases). V was trimmed by 2 bases and J by 2 bases, leaving 13 bases between them. CDR3 length: 15 amino acids. Germline CDR1 SGDLS, CDR2 YYNGEE. CDR3 region: CASSVSSGTNYGYTF. The DNA of the CDR3 is TGTGCCAGCAGCGTGTCGAGCGGGACAAACTATGGCTACACCTTC.

This chain uses TRBV27 with TRBJ2-1; no clear D gene. CDR3 length: 11 residues. Trimming left V 8 bases short and J 9 bases short, with 11 bases between. Germline CDR1 reads MNHEY; CDR2 reads SMNVEV (reference sequence). For the CDR3, the DNA is TGTGCCAGCCGTTGGGCAACTGAGCAGTTCTTC. It encodes CASRWATEQFF.

Sample share makes this clone medium-sized. The gene calls are TRBV7-8 and TRBJ1-5; possible D gene TRBD1, 6 bases. The germline CDR1 and CDR2 sequences are SGHVS and FQNEAQ. CDR3 size: 14 residues. V was cut by 5 bases and J by 5 bases, with 13 bases left in between. This CDR3 is CASSPRDNYQPQHF. The CDR3 coding sequence is TGTGCCAGCAGCCCCCGGGACAACTATCAGCCCCAGCATTTT.

The V gene is TRBV10-1, the J gene TRBJ2-1, with 12 bases fitting TRBD2. The CDR3 length is 14 residues. From germline, CDR1 is WNHNN and CDR2 SYGVQD (reference sequence). V lost 10 bases, J lost 2 bases, and 3 bases stayed unmatched. CDR3 loop: CAMPSGGAYNEQFF. In nucleotides, the CDR3 is TGCGCCATGCCTAGCGGGGGGGCCTACAATGAGCAGTTCTTC.

The chain has TRBV21-1 and TRBJ1-2. TRBV21-1 is annotated as a pseudogene. This CDR3 region has 14 residues. The CDR3 bases are TGTGCCATCCCGCGGCCCCTCTGGGGGTATGGCTACACCTTC. The encoded protein is CAIPRPLWGYGYTF.

In this sample, this clone turned up a few times. The rearrangement links TRBV5-1 to TRBJ2-7, with D perhaps matching TRBD2 (6 bases). Germline assignment: CDR1 SGHRS and CDR2 YFSETQ. Trimming removed 0 bases from V and 5 bases from J, with 15 bases in between. This CDR3 region has 15 residues. CDR3 DNA sequence: TGCGCCAGCAGCTTGGAGAGTCACCCGGGGGACGAGCAGTACTTC. Translation gives CASSLESHPGDEQYF.

The V and J genes are TRBV2 and TRBJ2-3; TRBD1 matches at 7 bases. Germline values: CDR1 SNHLY, CDR2 FYNNEI. J lost 0 bases, V lost 6 bases, and 3 bases had no gene match. The CDR3 length is 14 residues. The CDR3 is CASRDRDSTDTQYF. Here the CDR3 DNA reads TGTGCCAGCAGAGACAGGGATAGCACAGATACGCAGTATTTT.

The chain links TRBV27 to TRBJ2-5; no firm D call. V was trimmed by 2 bases and J by 3 bases, leaving 7 bases between them. The germline V gene has CDR1 MNHEY and CDR2 SMNVEV (reference sequence). The CDR3 covers 13 residues. CDR3: CASSLMVEETQYF. The CDR3 DNA follows: TGTGCCAGCAGTTTAATGGTTGAAGAGACCCAGTACTTC.

The chain is built from TRBV27 and TRBJ2-4; D call uncertain. Germline V gene sequence: CDR1 MNHEY, CDR2 SMNVEV (reference sequence). This CDR3 comprises 13 residues. The V and J ends lost 5 bases and 9 bases respectively, with 14 bases between them. The CDR3 DNA sequence: TGTGCCAGCAGTCCACGTCGGTTACGCATTCAGTACTTC. Translated, it gives CASSPRRLRIQYF.

V and J are TRBV4-2 and TRBJ2-7; D call uncertain. The germline gives CDR1 LGHNA, CDR2 YNFKEQ. The CDR3 consists of 12 residues. V shed 0 bases and J shed 0 bases, with 0 bases lying between them. The CDR3 DNA reads as TGTGCCAGCAGCCAAGACTCCTACGAGCAGTACTTC. As protein: CASSQDSYEQYF.

The J gene is TRBJ1-5, the V gene TRBV7-6; tentatively, D is TRBD1 (5 bases). Looked up from germline, CDR1 is SGHVS and CDR2 is FNYEAQ. Trimming shortened V by 4 bases and J by 5 bases, and 18 bases separated the two germline ends. The CDR3 is made up of 16 amino acids. The CDR3 loop is CASSSASGIGDQPQHF. The DNA for the CDR3 is TGTGCCAGCAGCTCCGCCTCAGGGATCGGCGATCAGCCCCAGCATTTT.

The genes are TRBV5-1 and TRBJ2-5; 11 positions agree with TRBD2. V was clipped by 0 bases and J by 4 bases; unmatched bases: 8. The CDR3 sequence is 17 residues long. Looked up from germline, CDR1 is SGHRS and CDR2 is YFSETQ. Written as DNA, the CDR3 is TGCGCCAGCAGCTTGGGTCTTAGCGGGAGGGTTGGAGAGACCCAGTACTTC. As protein: CASSLGLSGRVGETQYF. The whole variable domain, remainder taken from reference TRBV5-1 and TRBJ2-5, is KAGVTQTPRYLIKTRGQQVTLSCSPISGHRSVSWYQQTPGQGLQFLFEYFSETQRNKGNFPGRFSGRQFSNSRSEMNVSTLELGDSALYLCASSLGLSGRVGETQYFGPGTRLLVL.

The rearrangement joins TRBV27 to TRBJ2-2, with D perhaps TRBD1 (6 bases). Germline V gene sequence: CDR1 MNHEY, CDR2 SMNVEV (reference sequence). CDR3 size: 14 residues. V lost 6 bases and J 5 bases, leaving 13 bases between the germline ends. The CDR3 DNA reads TGTGCCAGCAGGCAGGGGTTTTTGACCGGGGAGCTGTTTTTT. It yields the protein CASRQGFLTGELFF.

V usage is TRBV7-9 and J usage is TRBJ1-4; tentatively, D is TRBD1 (6 bases). V was pared by 0 bases and J by 4 bases, with 15 bases between. CDR3 size: 17 residues. Germline CDR1 reads SEHNR; CDR2 reads FQNEAQ (reference sequence). CDR3 DNA: TGTGCCAGCAGCTTAGCGCTTCGGACAGAGTATAATGAAAAACTGTTTTTT. It codes for CASSLALRTEYNEKLFF.

The chain recombines TRBV5-1 with TRBJ2-7; 7 positions match TRBD1. Trimming cost V 4 bases and J 1 base; bases outside gene matches: 8. The CDR3 loop spans 15 amino acids. CDR1 and CDR2 (germline): SGHRS, YFSETQ. This CDR3 is CASSMGTAKSYEQYF. The CDR3 DNA is TGCGCCAGCAGCATGGGGACAGCGAAATCCTACGAGCAGTACTTC.

The chain has TRBV12-5 and TRBJ2-7, with D perhaps TRBD2 (7 bases). The V gene lost 5 bases and the J gene lost 6 bases, with 11 bases spanning the gap. CDR1 and CDR2 (germline): LGHNT, FRNRAP. This CDR3 spans 12 amino acids. Here the CDR3 reads CASGGGAFEQYF. CDR3 DNA sequence: TGTGCTAGTGGTGGGGGGGCGTTCGAGCAGTACTTC.

The chain uses TRBV13 and TRBJ2-7; 10 nucleotides match TRBD2. This CDR3 spans 15 amino acids. CDR1 and CDR2 (germline): PRHDT, FYEKMQ (reference sequence). V was pared by 5 bases and J by 1 base, with 5 bases of the junction left unmatched. CDR3 loop: CASSGVGLASYEQYF. DNA for the CDR3: TGTGCCAGCAGCGGGGTGGGACTAGCGTCCTACGAGCAGTACTTC.

This chain joins TRBV5-4 and TRBJ1-4, with D tentatively TRBD1 (6 bases). The CDR3 is 17 amino acids. The germline CDR1 and CDR2 sequences are SGHNT and YYREEE (reference sequence). Between the trimmed V and J ends, which lost 4 bases and 2 bases, there was a span of 18 bases. The CDR3 region has the DNA TGTGCCAGCAGCCAAGACTCTTCAGGGGATACTAATGAAAAACTGTTTTTT. Translating gives CASSQDSSGDTNEKLFF.